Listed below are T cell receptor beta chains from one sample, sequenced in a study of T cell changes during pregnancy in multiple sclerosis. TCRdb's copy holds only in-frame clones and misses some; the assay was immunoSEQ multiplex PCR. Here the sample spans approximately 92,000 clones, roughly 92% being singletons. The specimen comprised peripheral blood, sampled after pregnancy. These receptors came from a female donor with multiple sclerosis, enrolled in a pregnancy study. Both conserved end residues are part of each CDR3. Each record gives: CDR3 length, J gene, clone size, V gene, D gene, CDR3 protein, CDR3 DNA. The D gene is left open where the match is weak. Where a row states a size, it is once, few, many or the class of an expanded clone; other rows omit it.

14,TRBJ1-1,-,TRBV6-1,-,CASSEIGQYTEAFF,TGTGCCAGCAGTGAGATCGGACAGTACACTGAAGCTTTCTTT
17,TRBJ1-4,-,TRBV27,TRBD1,CASRVLGQAPPNQELFF,TGTGCCAGCAGGGTCCTTGGACAGGCACCCCCTAATCAAGAACTGTTTTTT
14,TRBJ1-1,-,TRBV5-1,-,CASSLPGGSTEAFF,TGCGCCAGCAGCTTACCGGGTGGAAGCACTGAAGCTTTCTTT
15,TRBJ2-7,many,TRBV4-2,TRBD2,CASSQDSGSFYEQYF,TGTGCCAGCAGCCAAGATAGCGGGAGTTTTTACGAGCAGTACTTC
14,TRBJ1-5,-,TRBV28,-,CASTSGRRDQPQHF,TGTGCCAGCACATCCGGGAGGCGCGATCAGCCCCAGCATTTT
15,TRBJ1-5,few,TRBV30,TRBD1,CAWSVGDRGRQPQHF,TGTGCCTGGAGTGTAGGTGACAGGGGGAGACAGCCCCAGCATTTT
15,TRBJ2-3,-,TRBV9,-,CASSVGTSLSDTQYF,TGTGCCAGCAGCGTTGGTACTAGTTTGTCAGATACGCAGTATTTT
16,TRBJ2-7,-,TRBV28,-,CASSPRLRDTVYEQYF,TGTGCCAGCAGCCCACGCCTGCGCGACACCGTCTACGAGCAGTACTTC
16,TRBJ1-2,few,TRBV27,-,CASSSPLRGGVGGYTF,TGTGCCAGCAGTTCCCCCCTCCGCGGGGGGGTAGGTGGCTACACCTTC
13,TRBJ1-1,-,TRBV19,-,CATRSRGKTEAFF,TGTGCCACTAGAAGCAGGGGAAAAACTGAAGCTTTCTTT
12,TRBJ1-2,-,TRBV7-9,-,CASSLSGWGYTF,TGTGCCAGCAGCTTAAGCGGTTGGGGCTACACCTTC
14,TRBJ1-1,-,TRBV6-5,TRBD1,CASSQTGPNTEAFF,TGTGCCAGCAGTCAGACAGGGCCGAACACTGAAGCTTTCTTT
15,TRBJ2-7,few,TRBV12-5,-,CASGSQTASPYEQYF,TGTGCTAGTGGTTCCCAGACAGCCTCTCCCTACGAGCAGTACTTC
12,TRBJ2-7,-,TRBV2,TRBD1,CASSGQGYEQYF,TGTGCCAGCAGTGGACAGGGCTACGAGCAGTACTTC
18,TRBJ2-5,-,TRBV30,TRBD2,CAWSYYLGLAGGIATQYF,TGTGCCTGGAGTTACTATCTCGGACTAGCGGGAGGCATCGCGACCCAGTACTTC
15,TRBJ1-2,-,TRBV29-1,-,CSVDRGTSANYGYTF,TGCAGCGTTGATAGGGGGACAAGTGCTAACTATGGCTACACCTTC
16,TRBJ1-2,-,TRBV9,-,CASSVATGGVNYGYTF,TGTGCCAGCAGCGTAGCTACGGGGGGTGTTAACTATGGCTACACCTTC
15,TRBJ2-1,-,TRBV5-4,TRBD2,CASSQAGVFANEQFF,TGTGCCAGCAGTCAAGCGGGAGTGTTTGCCAATGAGCAGTTCTTC
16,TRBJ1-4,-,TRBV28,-,CASSPPLGATNEKLFF,TGTGCCAGCAGTCCCCCCCTAGGGGCAACTAATGAAAAACTGTTTTTT
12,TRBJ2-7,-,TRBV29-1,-,CSVEGLQREQYF,TGCAGCGTCGAGGGACTCCAGAGGGAGCAGTACTTC
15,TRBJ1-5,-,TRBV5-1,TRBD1,CASSMTGVGNQPQHF,TGCGCCAGCAGCATGACAGGGGTGGGCAATCAGCCCCAGCATTTT
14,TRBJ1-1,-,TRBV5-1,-,CASSYTTGNTEAFF,TGCGCCAGCAGCTATACTACAGGGAACACTGAAGCTTTCTTT
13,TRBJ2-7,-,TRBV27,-,CASSYQGIYEQYF,TGTGCCAGCAGTTACCAGGGGATTTACGAGCAGTACTTC
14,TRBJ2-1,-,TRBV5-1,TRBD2,CASRRLAGDREQFF,TGCGCCAGCAGGAGACTAGCGGGAGATAGGGAGCAGTTCTTC
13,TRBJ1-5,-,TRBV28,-,CASSSTYDQPQHF,TGTGCCAGCAGTTCCACTTACGATCAGCCCCAGCATTTT
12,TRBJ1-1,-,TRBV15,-,CATSRSDTGGFF,TGTGCCACCAGCAGATCGGACACCGGCGGTTTCTTT
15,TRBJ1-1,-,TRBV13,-,CASSLRRGDRTEAFF,TGTGCCAGCAGCTTGCGGAGGGGAGATCGAACTGAAGCTTTCTTT
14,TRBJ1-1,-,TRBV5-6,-,CASSVPTGNTEAFF,TGTGCCAGCAGCGTCCCGACGGGAAACACTGAAGCTTTCTTT
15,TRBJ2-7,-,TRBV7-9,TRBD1,CASSLAGTGTYEQYF,TGTGCCAGCAGCTTAGCTGGGACAGGGACCTACGAGCAGTACTTC
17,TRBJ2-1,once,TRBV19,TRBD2,CASSIQIAGASYNEQFF,TGTGCCAGTAGTATACAAATAGCGGGGGCCTCCTACAATGAGCAGTTCTTC
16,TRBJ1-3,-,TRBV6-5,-,CASSYDQGHSGNTIYF,TGTGCCAGCAGTTACGACCAGGGACACTCTGGAAACACCATATATTTT
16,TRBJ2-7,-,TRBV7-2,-,CASSHEGTWSSYEQYF,TGTGCCAGCAGCCACGAAGGGACATGGAGCTCCTACGAGCAGTACTTC
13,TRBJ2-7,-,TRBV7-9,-,CASSLVGGYEQYF,TGTGCCAGCAGCTTAGTGGGGGGATACGAGCAGTACTTC
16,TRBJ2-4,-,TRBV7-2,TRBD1,CASSLRDSVAKNIQYF,TGTGCCAGCAGCCTCCGGGACAGTGTAGCCAAAAACATTCAGTACTTC
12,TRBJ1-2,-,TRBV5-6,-,CASRAGLLGYTF,TGTGCCAGCAGGGCCGGACTGCTTGGCTACACCTTC
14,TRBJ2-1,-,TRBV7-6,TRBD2,CASSLVAGINEQFF,TGTGCCAGCAGCTTAGTAGCGGGAATCAATGAGCAGTTCTTC
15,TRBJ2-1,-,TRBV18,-,CASSPPSSSYNEQFF,TGTGCCAGCTCACCACCCTCCAGCTCCTACAATGAGCAGTTCTTC
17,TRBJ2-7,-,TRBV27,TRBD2,CASALGTSGVGPYEQYF,TGTGCCAGCGCACTTGGGACTAGCGGGGTAGGGCCCTACGAGCAGTACTTC
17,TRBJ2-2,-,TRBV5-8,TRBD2,CASSRGLAGVLTGELFF,TGTGCCAGCAGCCGTGGACTAGCGGGAGTGCTCACCGGGGAGCTGTTTTTT
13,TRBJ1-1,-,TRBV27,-,CASRLTANTEAFF,TGTGCCAGCAGACTGACAGCGAACACTGAAGCTTTCTTT
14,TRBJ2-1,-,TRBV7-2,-,CASSLSARVDEQFF,TGTGCCAGCAGCTTATCCGCCAGGGTGGATGAGCAGTTCTTC
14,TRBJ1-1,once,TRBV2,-,CASSELRNSAGAFF,TGTGCCAGCAGTGAACTGAGGAACAGTGCGGGAGCTTTCTTT
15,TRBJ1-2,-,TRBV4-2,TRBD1,CASSQGRQGGYGYTF,TGTGCCAGCAGCCAAGGTAGACAGGGGGGGTATGGCTACACCTTC
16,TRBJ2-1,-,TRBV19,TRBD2,CASSISGLAVTNEQFF,TGTGCCAGTAGTATTAGCGGACTAGCGGTTACCAATGAGCAGTTCTTC
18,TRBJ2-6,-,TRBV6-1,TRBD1,CASSGWTGEESGANVLTF,TGTGCCAGCAGTGGTTGGACAGGGGAGGAGTCTGGGGCCAACGTCCTGACTTTC
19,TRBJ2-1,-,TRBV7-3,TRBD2,CASSFYPTSGAGGYNEQFF,TGTGCCAGCAGCTTTTACCCTACCTCGGGAGCGGGAGGCTACAATGAGCAGTTCTTC
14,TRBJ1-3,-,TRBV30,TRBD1,CAWSLGGEANTIYF,TGTGCCTGGAGTTTAGGGGGCGAAGCAAACACCATATATTTT
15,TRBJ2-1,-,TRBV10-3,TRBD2,CAISDGTSGRPEQFF,TGTGCCATCAGTGATGGTACTAGCGGGAGACCGGAGCAGTTCTTC
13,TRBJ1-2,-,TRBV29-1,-,CSVMDSHNYGYTF,TGCAGCGTGATGGACAGCCATAACTATGGCTACACCTTC
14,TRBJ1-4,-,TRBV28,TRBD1,CATFGQGINEKLFF,TGTGCCACCTTCGGACAGGGGATTAATGAAAAACTGTTTTTT
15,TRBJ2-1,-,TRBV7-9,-,CASSFSLGGLDEQFF,TGTGCCAGCAGCTTTTCGCTCGGTGGGCTGGATGAGCAGTTCTTC
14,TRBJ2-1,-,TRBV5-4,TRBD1,CASSGKGQRNEQFF,TGTGCCAGCAGCGGGAAGGGACAGAGAAATGAGCAGTTCTTC